This T cell receptor beta chain was obtained from a study of blood T cells in healthy people across ages. The study, taken as a whole, reports: Naive and antigen-experienced cells were not separated, limiting conclusive comparison. It was held that diversity estimates obtained from one million T cells represented underestimates.

In regard to this clonotype: The antigen is unknown.

With a J-beta primer mix and a sample-barcoded 5' primer, a second PCR ran about 7 to 12 cycles. MiXCR, run by TCRdb on the 5' RACE reads, gives a single entry per CDR3 protein. The repertoire holds 600,000 to 650,000 distinct CDR3 sequences, with roughly 53% as singletons. The ends lost 6 bases at V and 6 bases at J; junction bases unmatched: 9. Germline assignment: CDR1 ENHRY and CDR2 SYGVKD. The CDR3 is 14 amino acids. What was sequenced was blood. This sequence originates from a man in his fifties or sixties in good health. The chain is built from TRBV10-3 and TRBJ1-2, with 8 nucleotides matching TRBD1. Here the CDR3 DNA reads TGTGCCATCAGCCCGGGACAGGCAATACATGGCTACACCTTC. Protein sequence: CAISPGQAIHGYTF.